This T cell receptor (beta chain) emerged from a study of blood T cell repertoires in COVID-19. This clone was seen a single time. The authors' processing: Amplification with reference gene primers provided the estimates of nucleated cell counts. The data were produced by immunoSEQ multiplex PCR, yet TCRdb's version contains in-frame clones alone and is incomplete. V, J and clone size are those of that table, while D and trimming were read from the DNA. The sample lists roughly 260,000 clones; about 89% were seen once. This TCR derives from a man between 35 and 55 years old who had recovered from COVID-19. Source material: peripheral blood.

For the CDR3, the DNA is TGTGCCAGCAGGGGGGGGGTGCGCGGCGAGCAGTACTTC. Protein product: CASRGGVRGEQYF. V gene TRBV27 combines with J gene TRBJ2-7, with 7 nucleotides matching TRBD2. Per the germline V gene, CDR1 is MNHEY and CDR2 is SMNVEV (reference sequence). Germline trimming cut 6 bases from V and 6 bases from J; bases unmatched to any gene: 8. The CDR3 covers 13 residues.